The present TCR beta chain was sequenced within a study of neoadjuvant anti-PD-1 for oral cavity cancer. Findings and limits, study-wide: Post-treatment tumors with larger preexisting clones showed more shrinkage.

From germline, CDR1 is SGHNT and CDR2 YENEEA. The CDR3 extends over 14 amino acids. V lost 1 base to trimming and J lost 7 bases, with 11 bases between them. Generated by immunoSEQ multiplex PCR, the TCRdb table keeps only in-frame clones and is missing some. Of more than 5,500 clones listed, around 60% are singletons. Time point reported: after neoadjuvant nivolumab, at surgical resection. Notes on this clone: Its antigen is undetermined.

The material sequenced was tumor tissue, taken after nivolumab (anti-PD-1) treatment. The V call is TRBV11-3, the J call TRBJ2-1, with unresolved D. The source is a person aged 35 to 85 with oral cavity squamous cell carcinoma. Here the CDR3 reads CASSLAPSANEQFF. The CDR3 DNA is TGTGCCAGCAGCTTAGCCCCATCCGCTAATGAGCAGTTCTTC.